This record covers a single T cell receptor beta chain. The target antigen is unknown. Clones were sequenced by immunoSEQ multiplex PCR, and TCRdb holds only the in-frame ones, with some missing. This sample has tens of thousands of clones, with roughly nine tenths found just once. This entry belongs to a study of graft-versus-host responses after intestinal transplantation. Study overall: Multivisceral, liver-intestinal, or isolated intestinal grafts went to recipients. Induction with anti-thymocyte globulin, then tacrolimus and steroids for about 3 years, was given to all recipients.

Whole-study results and caveats: Analysis identified GvH clones in recipient marrow, with some appearing first in ileum or blood.

Germline V gene sequence: CDR1 LNHDA, CDR2 SQIVND (reference sequence). Losses at the gene ends were 4 bases for V and 2 bases for J; bases not matched to a gene: 12. CDR3 size: 18 residues. Sequences were derived from unstimulated CD8+ T cells sorted from spleen or lymph node cells, sampled before intestinal transplant. This TCR was recovered from a human donor who received an intestinal transplant. The chain links TRBV19 to TRBJ1-5; 9 bases line up with TRBD1. This chain's CDR3 is CASSTDRGDAVGNQPQHF. In DNA form, the CDR3 reads TGTGCCAGTAGTACCGACAGGGGGGATGCAGTAGGCAATCAGCCCCAGCATTTT.